The next 32 T cell receptor beta chains were all read from a single sample in a study of metastatic and nonmetastatic thyroid tumors. TCRdb reanalyzed the PCR reads via MiXCR. The table includes approximately 14,000 clones, about 29% detected once. Until they underwent thyroid surgery, no patient had received any treatment. Input material: tumor tissue. These receptors were collected from a male donor with papillary thyroid cancer or a benign thyroid nodule (not recorded which). Some clones in this sample may be carry-over from other donors' samples.

This clone was counted at least ten times. This sequence joins TRBV7-3 and TRBJ1-4, with a possible D match to TRBD1 (6 bases). The CDR3 covers 15 residues. Germline-derived CDR1 and CDR2 are SGHTA and FQGTGA. Trimming took off 5 bases at V and 5 bases at J, with 15 bases between the two ends. The CDR3 protein is CASSTGGATNEKLFF. The CDR3 nucleotides read TGTGCCAGCAGCACGGGGGGGGCGACGAATGAAAAACTGTTTTTT.

This clone was seen a few times. The gene calls are TRBV12-3 or TRBV12-4 and TRBJ2-7; the D is unclear. The CDR3 spans 13 residues. The V gene lost 2 bases and the J gene lost 5 bases, with 10 bases spanning the gap. The chain's CDR3 is CASSLTLGHEQYF. CDR3 sequence (DNA): TGTGCCAGCAGTTTAACTCTAGGGCACGAGCAGTACTTC.

This clone was recorded many times. The V gene is TRBV10-1, the J gene TRBJ2-7; D is possibly TRBD2 (5 bases). CDR3 length equals 13 residues. V was shortened by 1 base and J by 6 bases, with 10 bases between the two germline ends. Germline CDR1 and CDR2: WNHNN and SYGVQD (reference sequence). This chain's CDR3 is CASSEWLAGEQYF. In DNA, the CDR3 is TGCGCCAGCAGTGAGTGGCTCGCGGGCGAGCAGTACTTC.

This clone was counted ten times or more. The chain links TRBV11-3 to TRBJ2-1, with a weak D call TRBD2 (5 bases). Germline CDR1 is SGHNT and CDR2 is YENEEA. V was cut by 5 bases and J by 8 bases, with 22 bases left in between. The CDR3 length is 16 residues. Written as DNA, the CDR3 is TGTGCCAGCAGCGATCCTCGGACTGGGTACCGTGATGAGCAGTTCTTC. Its translation: CASSDPRTGYRDEQFF.

The CDR3 loop is CASRAGVRSGANVLTF. The CDR3 DNA follows: TGTGCCAGCAGAGCAGGGGTTCGCTCTGGGGCCAACGTCCTGACTTTC. V gene TRBV28 combines with J gene TRBJ2-6, with TRBD1 as a possible D gene (6 bases). Trimming took off 6 bases at V and 0 bases at J, with 12 bases between the two ends. This CDR3 comprises 16 residues. Germline V lookup: CDR1 MDHEN, CDR2 SYDVKM.

This clone was observed at least ten times. The V gene is TRBV11-3, the J gene TRBJ2-1, with 14 bases that match TRBD2. This CDR3 is built from 18 residues. Losses at the gene ends were 8 bases for V and 9 bases for J; bases not matched to a gene: 18. From germline, CDR1 is SGHNT and CDR2 YENEEA. CDR3 bases: TGTGCCAGCGGCGCGAGCCGTTATCGACTAGCGGGAGGGCCTGAGCAGTTCTTC. It yields the protein CASGASRYRLAGGPEQFF. The full variable domain, its missing parts supplied by reference TRBV11-3 and TRBJ2-1, is EAGVVQSPRYKIIEKKQPVAFWCNPISGHNTLYWYLQNLGQGPELLIRYENEEAVDDSQLPKDRFSAERLKGVDSTLKIQPAELGDSAVYLCASGASRYRLAGGPEQFFGPGTRLTVL.

In this sample, this clone turned up a few times. This chain joins TRBV20-1 and TRBJ1-1; 8 positions agree with TRBD1. Germline V lookup: CDR1 DFQATT, CDR2 SNEGSKA (reference sequence). This CDR3 has 21 amino acids. V was pared by 0 bases and J by 5 bases, with 26 bases of the junction left unmatched. The CDR3 loop is CSARDLYSSLGTGKGGTEAFF. The CDR3 nucleotides are TGCAGTGCTAGAGATCTTTACTCCAGTCTGGGGACAGGCAAGGGGGGTACTGAAGCTTTCTTT.

This clone was counted ten times or more. V usage is TRBV2 and J usage is TRBJ1-6, with D perhaps matching TRBD1 (6 bases). Germline V lookup: CDR1 SNHLY, CDR2 FYNNEI. The V gene lost 6 bases and the J gene lost 9 bases, with 15 bases spanning the gap. The CDR3 length is 14 residues. This chain's CDR3 is CASSLGQRTSPLHF. CDR3 nucleotide sequence: TGTGCCAGCAGCCTCGGACAGCGGACTTCACCCCTCCACTTT.

The chain is built from TRBV5-1 and TRBJ2-1; 12 nucleotides align to TRBD2. V shed 4 bases and J 8 bases; nucleotides not matched to a gene: 4. CDR1 is SGHRS and CDR2 is YFSETQ in the germline V gene. The CDR3 runs to 14 residues. This CDR3 reads CASSAGLAGYEQFF. CDR3 nucleotide sequence: TGCGCCAGCAGCGCGGGACTAGCGGGCTATGAGCAGTTCTTC.

The chain recombines TRBV27 with TRBJ2-2; D gene unclear. The germline gives CDR1 MNHEY, CDR2 SMNVEV (reference sequence). The V end lost 5 bases, the J end lost 3 bases, and 7 bases lay between the germline ends. The CDR3 runs 13 residues. The CDR3 is CASSPTYTGELFF. CDR3 DNA: TGTGCCAGCAGTCCCACTTACACCGGGGAGCTGTTTTTT.

This chain connects TRBV24-1 to TRBJ2-1; 11 nucleotides match TRBD2. The length of the CDR3 is 16 residues. Germline V gene data show CDR1 as KGHDR and CDR2 as SFDVKD. Trimming removed 4 bases from V and 5 bases from J; junction bases left unmatched: 6. CDR3 region: CATSDPGLADNNEQFF. The CDR3 nucleotides read TGTGCCACCAGTGACCCGGGACTAGCGGACAACAATGAGCAGTTCTTC.

This clone came up many times. The chain recombines TRBV7-2 with TRBJ2-3, with D possibly called TRBD1 or TRBD2 (5 bases each). The CDR3 runs to 14 residues. The V gene lost 4 bases and the J gene lost 8 bases, with 16 bases spanning the gap. Germline CDR1 and CDR2: SGHTA and FQGNSA. CDR3 DNA sequence: TGTGCCAGCAGCTCCGACTCGACAGAGGGTACGCAGTATTTT. It encodes CASSSDSTEGTQYF.

Comment on this clone: Since the CDR3 does not end with the conserved phenylalanine or tryptophan, this likely comes from a read error. This chain joins TRBV5-1 and TRBJ1-1; D ambiguous. Looked up from germline, CDR1 is SGHRS and CDR2 is YFSETQ. V lost 0 bases and J 6 bases, leaving 9 bases between the germline ends. The CDR3 runs 13 residues. CDR3 region: CASSLAHGSEAFV. CDR3 DNA: TGCGCCAGCAGCTTGGCCCACGGCTCTGAAGCTTTCGTT.

This clone came up many times. The chain couples TRBV6-4 to TRBJ2-3; maybe TRBD2 (7 bases). V was trimmed by 2 bases and J by 6 bases, leaving 12 bases between them. Per the germline V gene, CDR1 is MRHNA and CDR2 is SNTAGT. This CDR3 has 14 amino acids. CDR3 residues: CASSDGGGHDTQYF. The CDR3 DNA reads TGTGCCAGCAGTGACGGCGGGGGACACGATACGCAGTATTTT.

Ten or more counts support this clone. V usage is TRBV5-4 and J usage is TRBJ1-1; possible D gene TRBD1, 5 bases. There are 16 residues in the CDR3. Per the germline V gene, CDR1 is SGHNT and CDR2 is YYREEE (reference sequence). The V end was cut by 4 bases, the J end by 4 bases, with 20 bases between. The chain's CDR3 is CASSAGRVRSSTEAFF. The CDR3 coding sequence is TGTGCCAGCAGCGCGGGCAGGGTCCGCAGTTCCACTGAAGCTTTCTTT.

This chain links TRBV12-3 or TRBV12-4 with TRBJ1-2, with D hard to call. The CDR3 extends over 14 amino acids. V was shortened by 4 bases and J by 4 bases, with 13 bases between the two germline ends. This chain's CDR3 is CASSYSGAGYGYTF. CDR3 DNA: TGTGCCAGCAGTTATAGTGGCGCAGGCTATGGCTACACCTTC.

In its sample, this clone was seen many times. V and J are TRBV28 and TRBJ1-6, with 8 bases identical to TRBD1. Per germline, CDR1 MDHEN and CDR2 SYDVKM. The CDR3 covers 15 residues. With 6 bases clipped from V and 9 bases from J, the junction kept 10 bases outside the gene matches. The CDR3 DNA reads TGTGCCAGCAGACGGACAGGGTCTATTCGTTCACCCCTCCACTTT. This gives the protein CASRRTGSIRSPLHF.

The gene calls are TRBV6-1 and TRBJ1-5; 7 positions match TRBD1. The CDR3 runs 17 residues. Germline V gene sequence: CDR1 MNHNS, CDR2 SASEGT. The junction had 17 bases not matched to a gene; V was cut back by 3 bases and J by 9 bases. The CDR3 bases are TGTGCCAGCAGTGACTCGCATAATCCCGTGGACAGGTTGCCCCAGCATTTT. It specifies CASSDSHNPVDRLPQHF.

In this sample, this clone is medium-sized (0.01 to 0.1%). The chain joins TRBV28 to TRBJ2-3; no firm D call. Germline values: CDR1 MDHEN, CDR2 SYDVKM. Trimming stripped 6 bases from V and 4 bases from J, with 14 bases between. The CDR3 runs 14 residues. The CDR3 nucleotides read TGTGCCAGCAGCAGGAGCGTCGGACCAGATACGCAGTATTTT. This encodes CASSRSVGPDTQYF.

This clone has more than one count but fewer than ten. The gene calls are TRBV6-1 and TRBJ2-7, with 7 bases identical to TRBD2. Germline V gene data show CDR1 as MNHNS and CDR2 as SASEGT. V was clipped by 11 bases and J by 3 bases; unmatched bases: 10. The CDR3 is made up of 13 amino acids. CDR3 nucleotides: TGTGCCGCAACGGGACTACCAGTCTACGAGCAGTACTTC. Its translation is CAATGLPVYEQYF.

In this sample, this clone turned up many times. V is TRBV12-3 or TRBV12-4 and J is TRBJ2-6; possible D gene TRBD2, 6 bases. The CDR3 has 17 amino acids. Trimming stripped 4 bases from V and 0 bases from J, with 13 bases between. The CDR3 here is CASSSLRGRSGANVLTF. The CDR3 nucleotides are TGTGCCAGCAGTTCTTTGCGGGGCCGCTCTGGGGCCAACGTCCTGACTTTC.

With regard to this clone: Relative to the germline gene, one junction end is altered; a read error may explain this. The genes are TRBV28 and TRBJ2-6; D may be TRBD1 (5 bases). The CDR3 is 16 residues long. Germline CDR1 is MDHEN and CDR2 is SYDVKM. As DNA, the CDR3 is TGTGCCAGCAGTCCCATTTTGAGCTCTGGGGCCAACGTCCTGCCGTTC. Its protein is CASSPILSSGANVLPF.

Notes on this clone: This may be a read error, as it is one base from a much larger clone. As the CDR3 is not closed by the conserved phenylalanine or tryptophan, this likely results from a read error. The genes are TRBV7-6 and TRBJ1-4; 9 bases match TRBD1. J gave up 10 bases and V 4 bases, and 7 bases lay outside the gene matches. This CDR3 is built from 14 residues. Per germline, CDR1 SGHVS and CDR2 FNYEAQ. This chain's CDR3 is CASSSGTGPGKLFS. As DNA, the CDR3 is TGTGCCAGCAGCTCCGGGACAGGGCCGGGAAAACTGTTTTCT.

The V call is TRBV4-1, the J call TRBJ1-3, with D hard to call. The CDR3 consists of 14 residues. Trimming left V 0 bases short and J 3 bases short, with 6 bases between. The germline V gene encodes CDR1 MGHRA and CDR2 YSYEKL. The CDR3 sequence: CASSQDTDGNTIYF. The CDR3 DNA reads TGCGCCAGCAGCCAAGATACAGATGGAAACACCATATATTTT.

The V gene is TRBV5-1, the J gene TRBJ1-6, with TRBD1 matching 11 bases. Germline V CDR1 and CDR2: SGHRS, YFSETQ. CDR3 length: 15 amino acids. V lost 4 bases and J lost 9; bases outside the gene matches: 6. The CDR3, as DNA: TGCGCCAGCAGCACATCCGGGACAGGGGGTTCACCCCTCCACTTT. Translated: CASSTSGTGGSPLHF. Filled out from reference TRBV5-1 and TRBJ1-6, the complete variable domain reads KAGVTQTPRYLIKTRGQQVTLSCSPISGHRSVSWYQQTPGQGLQFLFEYFSETQRNKGNFPGRFSGRQFSNSRSEMNVSTLELGDSALYLCASSTSGTGGSPLHFGNGTRLTVT.

This clone was detected ten times or more. This rearrangement joins TRBV14 to TRBJ1-2; D unresolved. The germline CDR1 and CDR2 sequences are SGHDN and FVKESK. This CDR3 is 13 amino acids long. V gave up 5 bases and J gave up 0 bases, with 7 bases separating them. The CDR3 loop is CASSVSPNYGYTF. CDR3 nucleotides: TGTGCCAGCAGCGTATCCCCTAACTATGGCTACACCTTC.

This clone has at least ten counts. This may stem from a read error, because a much larger clone lies one nucleotide away. The rearrangement links TRBV2 to TRBJ2-7; 7 nucleotides align to TRBD2. The junction had 16 bases not matched to a gene; V was cut back by 6 bases and J by 2 bases. This CDR3 has 17 residues. CDR1 and CDR2 (germline): SNHLY, FYNNEI. This CDR3 reads CASRELVGGPKTYEQYF. Here the CDR3 DNA reads TGTGCCAGCAGGGAACTAGTGGGAGGGCCTAAAACCTACGAGCAGTACTTC.

As for this clone: The junction differs from germline at one of its ends, possibly a read error. This chain joins TRBV7-2 and TRBJ2-7; no clear D. The CDR3 covers 14 residues. In germline, CDR1 is SGHTA, CDR2 FQGNSA. The CDR3 region has the DNA TGTGGCAGCAGCCCAGTTGGGCTAGTGGGGGAGCAGTACTTC. Its protein product is CGSSPVGLVGEQYF.

There are many counts of this clone. The chain recombines TRBV2 with TRBJ2-7, with 9 bases aligning to TRBD2. The J segment lost 3 bases and the V segment lost 8 bases, leaving 5 bases of the junction unmatched. Germline CDR1 reads SNHLY; CDR2 reads FYNNEI. This CDR3 is built from 13 residues. This CDR3 is CASAGGIDYEQYF. For the CDR3, the DNA is TGTGCCAGCGCGGGGGGGATTGACTACGAGCAGTACTTC. The variable domain in full, completed from reference TRBV2 and TRBJ2-7, reads EPEVTQTPSHQVTQMGQEVILRCVPISNHLYFYWYRQILGQKVEFLVSFYNNEISEKSEIFDDQFSVERPDGSNFTLKIRSTKLEDSAMYFCASAGGIDYEQYFGPGTRLTVT.

This clone came up a few times. This chain uses TRBV6-2 or TRBV6-3 with TRBJ2-1; tentatively, D is TRBD1 (5 bases). Germline values: CDR1 MNHEY, CDR2 SVGEGT. Trimming removed 7 bases at V and 9 bases at J, with 16 bases between. The CDR3 has 13 amino acids. The CDR3 coding sequence is TGTGCCAGCACCAGGGCTAGAGCAGGTGAGCAGTTCTTC. Translation: CASTRARAGEQFF.

This clone was found many times. Just one base apart from a much larger clone, this may be a read error. The chain combines TRBV19 with TRBJ2-7, with TRBD1 matching 7 bases. Losses at the gene ends were 5 bases for V and 0 bases for J; bases not matched to a gene: 4. The CDR3 sequence is 14 residues long. Germline loops: CDR1 LNHDA, CDR2 SQIVND (reference sequence). CDR3 sequence: CASSRTGVSYEQYF. Written as DNA, the CDR3 is TGTGCCAGTAGTCGGACAGGAGTCTCCTACGAGCAGTACTTC.

As to this clone: The germline gene is not matched at one end of the junction; a read error may be the cause. V gene TRBV7-6 combines with J gene TRBJ2-7; 12 bases align to TRBD2. The length of the CDR3 is 16 residues. Germline-derived CDR1 and CDR2 are SGHVS and FNYEAQ. The CDR3 DNA sequence: TGTGCCAGCAGATTAGAGCAGACTAGCGGGGGAAGCGAGCAGTACTTC. Translating it yields CASRLEQTSGGSEQYF.